The 20 T cell receptor beta chains listed next were all sequenced from one sample in a study of monozygotic twins with inflammatory bowel disease. From the 5' RACE reads, TCRdb lists one entry per CDR3 protein and no DNA. The sample's table shows about 99,000 distinct CDR3 sequences. Source material: blood. The receptors were gathered from a human donor with ulcerative colitis or Crohn's disease, or a healthy co-twin of an affected twin (not recorded which).

The V gene is TRBV13, the J gene TRBJ2-5; TCRdb's assignment of TRBD2 cannot be checked, as there is no DNA. Per the germline V gene, CDR1 is PRHDT and CDR2 is FYEKMQ (reference sequence). The CDR3 runs to 15 residues. This CDR3 reads CAGKREGRAQETQYF.

The chain recombines TRBV6-1 with TRBJ1-6. The germline V gene encodes CDR1 MNHNS and CDR2 SASEGT. The CDR3 loop spans 15 amino acids. The CDR3 sequence: CASTTLGAGNSPLHF.

The chain recombines TRBV29-1 with TRBJ2-3. The CDR3 totals 13 residues. Germline lookup yields CDR1 SQVTM and CDR2 ANQGSEA. The CDR3 region is CSVGQHGTDTQYF.

The J gene is TRBJ2-1, the V gene TRBV7-8; TCRdb picks TRBD1, but there is no DNA to check that call. Germline V gene sequence: CDR1 SGHVS, CDR2 FQNEAQ. The CDR3 loop spans 14 amino acids. The CDR3 is CASSLGHSSTEQFF.

The chain has TRBV11-1 and TRBJ2-7; TCRdb names TRBD1, which stays unverified in the absence of DNA. This CDR3 is built from 18 residues. Germline V gene lookup returns CDR1 SGHAT and CDR2 FQDESV (reference sequence). CDR3 region: CASSLGVGVRVAPYEQYF. Full variable domain (remainder filled in from reference TRBV11-1 and TRBJ2-7): EAEVAQSPRYKITEKSQAVAFWCDPISGHATLYWYRQILGQGPELLVQFQDESVVDDSQLPKDRFSAERLKGVDSTLKIQPAELGDSAMYLCASSLGVGVRVAPYEQYFGPGTRLTVT.

The chain employs TRBV28 and TRBJ2-6; TCRdb outputs TRBD2, but without DNA this stays unchecked. Germline CDR1 MDHEN, CDR2 SYDVKM. The CDR3 contains 18 residues. CDR3: CASSFGLTAFSGANVLTF.

The J gene is TRBJ2-6, the V gene TRBV5-1. The CDR3 contains 19 residues. The germline V gene has CDR1 SGHRS and CDR2 YFSETQ. The CDR3 protein is CASSLSFRALSSGANVLTF.

CDR3 sequence: CAISADFRGETQYF. The chain recombines TRBV10-3 with TRBJ2-5. The CDR3 totals 14 residues. From germline, CDR1 is ENHRY and CDR2 SYGVKD.

This chain links TRBV6-1 with TRBJ1-4; TCRdb's D call, TRBD1, is unchecked because there is no DNA. Germline CDR1 MNHNS, CDR2 SASEGT. This CDR3 comprises 14 residues. The CDR3 loop is CASSRNRNNEKLFF.

J is TRBJ2-3 and V is TRBV7-2; TCRdb gives TRBD2 as the D gene, but with no DNA this cannot be confirmed. This CDR3 has 19 amino acids. Germline V gives CDR1 SGHTA, CDR2 FQGNSA. CDR3 protein: CASRDDLAGGRRNTDTQYF.

V and J are TRBV7-9 and TRBJ1-1. The CDR3 is 12 residues long. In germline, CDR1 is SEHNR, CDR2 FQNEAQ (reference sequence). The CDR3 region is CASSLALSEAFF.

The chain joins TRBV5-1 to TRBJ1-5; TCRdb designates TRBD1, a call that cannot be tested without DNA. This CDR3 has 14 amino acids. The germline V gene has CDR1 SGHRS and CDR2 YFSETQ. The chain's CDR3 is CASSSTGGNQPQHF.

The CDR3 loop is CASSLAGGQSYEQYF. The V gene is TRBV5-1, the J gene TRBJ2-7; TCRdb's D call of TRBD1 is untestable without DNA. Germline V CDR1 and CDR2: SGHRS, YFSETQ. The length of the CDR3 is 15 residues.

CDR3 loop: CASSRRVSVIDTQYF. V gene TRBV7-9 combines with J gene TRBJ2-3. CDR1 and CDR2 (germline): SEHNR, FQNEAQ (reference sequence). CDR3 length: 15 residues.

The chain is built from TRBV7-2 and TRBJ1-5. This CDR3 has 15 residues. Germline assignment: CDR1 SGHTA and CDR2 FQGNSA. The CDR3 sequence: CASSLEGFYNQPQHF. The whole variable domain, filled in from reference TRBV7-2 and TRBJ1-5, reads GAGVSQSPSNKVTEKGKDVELRCDPISGHTALYWYRQSLGQGLEFLIYFQGNSAPDKSGLPSDRFSAERTGGSVSTLTIQRTQQEDSAVYLCASSLEGFYNQPQHFGDGTRLSIL.

V gene TRBV20-1 combines with J gene TRBJ2-4; TCRdb proposes TRBD2, but this gene call is untestable without DNA. CDR1 and CDR2 (germline): DFQATT, SNEGSKA (reference sequence). CDR3 length equals 17 residues. The CDR3 spells CSARDQKTSGAKNIQYF.

The CDR3 is CAWRRVGGGNGEQFF. The chain combines TRBV30 with TRBJ2-1; the D call from TCRdb, TRBD1, cannot be confirmed without DNA. CDR1 GTSNPN and CDR2 SVGIG come from the germline V gene (reference sequence). This CDR3 has 15 residues.

This rearrangement joins TRBV20-1 to TRBJ1-5; with no DNA, the TCRdb D assignment of TRBD1 cannot be verified. CDR3 length: 17 amino acids. CDR1 and CDR2 from the germline V gene are DFQATT and SNEGSKA (reference sequence). The CDR3: CSARVFVSGQSNQPQHF.

The V gene is TRBV29-1, the J gene TRBJ2-1; absent DNA, TCRdb's TRBD2 call cannot be checked. The CDR3 has 13 residues. Per the germline V gene, CDR1 is SQVTM and CDR2 is ANQGSEA. CDR3 sequence: CSGTSGRVFEQFF.

The J gene is TRBJ1-2, the V gene TRBV20-1; TCRdb names TRBD1, which stays unverified in the absence of DNA. In germline, CDR1 is DFQATT, CDR2 SNEGSKA (reference sequence). The CDR3 is 12 amino acids. The CDR3: CSARPGPYGYTF.